Included here is one T cell receptor (beta chain) sequence, with context. Its antigen remains unknown. Sequencing used immunoSEQ version 4 in survey mode. Only in-frame clones appear in the TCRdb table, and some are missing; sequencing was by immunoSEQ multiplex PCR. In the table there are about 45,000 clones, 85% to 90% of which are singletons. This sample stems from a study of persistence of HIV-infected CD4 T cells. Overall study context: Median time on suppressive ART was around eight years. Blood samples, up to roughly 180 mL, came from multiple time points, except two leukapheresis donors sampled once. Antigen stimulation activated a lower proportion of cells, more of them memory, than anti-CD3/anti-CD28 stimulation.

Trimming removed 1 base at V and 4 bases at J, with 8 bases between. CDR1 SGHTA and CDR2 FQGNSA come from the germline V gene. The CDR3 is 13 residues long. Overall study results and limits: Antigen-responding cells were enriched for degenerate expanded CDR3beta sequences.

This nonspecific control used anti-CD3/anti-CD28 bead stimulation of CD4+ T cells. Sorting selected CD4+ T cells upregulating both CD40 ligand and CD69. This TCR was sampled from an adult woman with HIV who was CMV-seropositive. The sample here was CD4+ T cells sorted from PBMCs after roughly 18-hour stimulation, taken from a patient who received antiretroviral therapy. J is TRBJ2-7 and V is TRBV7-2; D might be TRBD2 (5 bases). CDR3 protein: CASSLVGEYEQYF. The CDR3 DNA is TGTGCCAGCAGCTTAGTCGGGGAATACGAGCAGTACTTC.